Sequencing of this T cell receptor beta chain was carried out in a study of cytomegalovirus exposure and HLA in healthy donors (dated by TCRdb to the late 2010s). Looking at the study overall: An earlier analysis of some 500 of the donors reported roughly 300 Gb of sequence data and around 110 million unique TCR beta sequences from some 180 million T cells. A later genetic analysis used genome-wide SNP genotypes for about 55% of the 666 donors, treating that subset as a discovery cohort. Typing coverage varied by locus: roughly 629-640 donors for A, B, C, DRB1 and DQB1; more than 500 for DQA1; some 610 for DPA1; approximately 450 for DPB1. Besides the first cohort of under 700 subjects, a separate validation cohort made up of about 120 different subjects was used. Class I and class II HLA loci were covered by the typing at four-digit resolution. The study used immunosequencing to profile the T cell repertoires of 666 subjects and linked those repertoires to cytomegalovirus serostatus. All discovery cohort repertoires had been generated using a single sequencing platform. Four to six DR-DQ haplotypes were handled as single units for association and clustering, since linkage in the cohort was strong. Of the roughly 400 genotyped donors, about 80% fell in the genetic ancestry cluster associated with self-reported Caucasian donors. The study was designed to test whether signatures of past pathogen exposure could be identified by cataloging public T cell receptors. An early release covering just under 650 HLA-typed donors comprised 300 to 350 gigabases of sequencing data and around 86 million unique TCR sequences. To decide whether each TCR beta V gene segment behaved as functional or pseudogenic, an earlier analysis of fewer than 750 of the donors relied on high-throughput TCR beta sequencing. On average, around 230,000 unique TCR beta nucleotide sequences were sequenced per donor among 398 genotyped donors of the cohort, with approximately 18% of those sequences being non-productive. Donor age, sex, ethnicity and CMV serostatus were collected together with the repertoire data. To predict cytomegalovirus infection status, the study combined high-throughput TCR immunosequencing, statistical association of individual TCRs with disease status, and machine learning. Rather than using new phenotypic data, the later analysis identified candidate immune exposures from TCR beta sequences and from how often those sequences occurred across donors. A later analysis re-examined previously published TCR beta repertoires from more than 600 donors and added high-resolution HLA genotyping to investigate patterns of TCR occurrence. Study-level results and caveats: In this cohort, only TCR beta chains were sequenced, and detectable features were limited by the absence of alpha or paired-chain data. CMV serostatus was the only immune exposure information available for the cohort. Because the 87-base-pair reads could not distinguish some IMGT-functional V segments, including TRBV6-2 and TRBV6-3, those segments were excluded. An association between a missense DCLRE1C variant and V-gene and J-gene trimming of TCR beta chains was found in a later genetic analysis and replicated in an independent cohort. In a later analysis, TCR association rates were found to vary across HLA loci, with the most associated TCRs seen for DRB1 alleles and the fewest for HLA-C alleles. According to a later analysis, most CMV-associated TCR beta chains appeared to be HLA-restricted, and the HLA associations seemed to be driven largely by CMV exposure. Sequencing depth was assumed to be roughly uniform across donors in the presence/absence analyses, though that assumption may not hold. The study gave a list of 150 to 200 TCR beta chains associated with cytomegalovirus. In a later analysis, HLA-associated TCR beta chains were found to be more clonally expanded and to have lower generation probabilities than equally common non-associated chains. The sequencing pipeline was judged likely to have produced a cluster of highly shared sequence variants as a technical artifact. In a later genetic analysis, fewer N-insertions in productive TCRs were reported among donors in an Asian-associated ancestry cluster than the approximately 670-donor mean. A further reported finding was that TCR beta sequences accurately predicted the HLA-A and HLA-B alleles for most subjects in the first cohort. Specific HLA alleles were associated with 15,000 to 20,000 TCR beta sequences at a false discovery rate of 0.05 in a later analysis. In an earlier analysis of under 600 of the donors, most TCR beta V segments were observed in productive rearrangements about 90% or about 30% of the time, broadly matching IMGT annotations. Most TCR sequences were observed very rarely across donors, whereas some public TCRs were present in many individuals. The classifier was reported to diagnose cytomegalovirus status with high specificity and sensitivity in both the original and validation cohorts. Correlated functional status among segregating V segments might be attributable to linkage disequilibrium, but an unknown experimental factor could not be ruled out. A few of the identified cytomegalovirus-associated TCR beta chains were confirmed in vitro to be specific for cytomegalovirus antigens. Assigning TCR associations to individual alleles was difficult when HLA alleles, especially DR and DQ, strongly co-occurred. Because some donors lacked HLA typing at each locus, the association tests relied only on the typed subset. The earlier analysis of a few hundred of the donors excluded around 17 rarely observed V segments, including chromosome 9 orphons, because counts were too low. The authors suggested that the approach could potentially be extended to other disease states and immunological phenotypes. According to a later analysis, parvovirus B19, influenza, CMV and Epstein-Barr virus appeared linked to several top co-occurrence clusters.

The cohort was made up of about 670 healthy bone marrow donors. At the time of sampling, every cohort member was nominally healthy, though immune exposures that went unrecorded were likely present. The donor was CMV seronegative and was included in the group of a few hundred seronegative cohort members. A peripheral blood sample was provided by each donor, and peripheral blood mononuclear cells were used for TCR beta sequencing. Genomic DNA was extracted from the blood cell samples with the Qiagen DNeasy Blood Extraction Kit. The receptor library was made with the immunoSEQ multiplex PCR assay. The multiplex PCR relied on a mix of 60 forward primers for TCR Vbeta segments and 13 reverse primers for TCR Jbeta segments. Amplification of the CDR3 region of rearranged TCR beta genes was performed with a multiplex PCR assay on genomic DNA. Amplified TCR beta libraries were sequenced as 87-base-pair reads on the Illumina HiSeq System. The source study handled its data this way. A later analysis counted about 82 million unique TCR beta chains across the 650 to 700 repertoires, and 9.5 million to 11 million of these chains were shared by at least two donors. Raw reads were error-corrected and collapsed into unique sequences by a nearest-neighbor algorithm in which closely related sequences were merged to remove PCR and sequencing errors. CDR3 sequences were aligned to IMGT reference sequences to assign V, D and J gene segments. For a sequence to be retained, at least a six-nucleotide match to both a V gene segment and a J gene segment was required. Rearrangements were classified as productive when the CDR3 lacked stop codons and remained in frame with V and J, and all other rearrangements were classified as non-productive. Following IMGT convention, CDR3 was defined as the stretch from the second conserved V-encoded cysteine to the conserved J-encoded phenylalanine. In an earlier analysis of around 570 of the donors, sequences lacking an unambiguous match to a single V gene segment were excluded. An earlier analysis of 587 of the donors classified V segments as functional when productive rearrangements were above 56.7% and as segregating when the standard deviation between donors was above 5%. A statistical classification framework was built to diagnose cytomegalovirus status from the catalog of TCR beta chain sequences. In a later analysis, TCR nucleotide sequences were compared against IMGT/GENE-DB human TR gene sequences so that V and J genes could be assigned. The TCRdist pipeline was used in a later analysis to assign CDR3 sequences and most-parsimonious VDJ recombination scenarios. In a later analysis, each TCR beta chain was defined by its CDR3 amino acid sequence together with its V-gene family, and reads without a unique V-gene family were excluded. A later analysis removed 500 to 650 highly shared, low-generation-probability nucleotide sequences to deal with suspected cross-contamination and a sequencing artifact. For each public chain, a later analysis derived a clonal expansion index from normalized ranks of inferred template counts within each repertoire. Generation probabilities in a later analysis came from a VDJ recombination model fitted to out-of-frame rearrangements, and those results were checked against IGoR. In a later analysis, TCR-TCR, TCR-HLA and TCR-CMV co-occurrence was scored with hypergeometric tests, and a repertoire-size bias correction was applied to TCR pairs. False discovery rates were estimated in a later analysis by permuting HLA or CMV assignments 20 times. A later analysis grouped co-occurring TCRs with DBSCAN, adding TCRdist sequence similarity when clustering within HLA-allele-positive subsets. Repertoires with fewer than 30,000 or more than 120,000 public chains were left out of co-occurrence clustering, as were four to six repertoires with anomalous nucleotide sharing. Entries here come from immuneACCESS through TCRdb and include only in-frame sequences with V and J called. Some clones fail to appear in such tables; in the studies checked, an unresolved V gene covers under half of the shortfall, and the cause of the remainder is unknown. The V and J calls and clone size were taken over from that table, and D and trimming were inferred from the DNA. The sample table contains 160,000 or so clones; only one count was recorded for almost 80% of them. Over 0.95% of the sample goes to the ten largest clones.

Of note for this clone: This clone's antigen is unknown. Per-base qualities were not stored, and no clone one base away is much larger.

Including cysteine and phenylalanine, the CDR3 has 15 amino acids. The only DNA kept is the CDR3, 45 bases in frame from the first base. Trimming accounts for 1 base at V and 2 bases at J, while the number of junction bases matched to no gene is 4. As encoded in the germline V gene, CDR1 is MGHRA while CDR2 is YSYEKL. The chain is encoded by TRBV4-1 joined to TRBJ2-5, with TRBD2 matching 7 junction bases. Material for sequencing was PBMCs. The TCR sequence derives from a woman aged 50 to 60 in good health and CMV-seronegative. CDR3 loop: CASSQAGGRQETQYF. The sequence in DNA is TGCGCCAGCAGCCAAGCGGGAGGACGGCAAGAGACCCAGTACTTC.